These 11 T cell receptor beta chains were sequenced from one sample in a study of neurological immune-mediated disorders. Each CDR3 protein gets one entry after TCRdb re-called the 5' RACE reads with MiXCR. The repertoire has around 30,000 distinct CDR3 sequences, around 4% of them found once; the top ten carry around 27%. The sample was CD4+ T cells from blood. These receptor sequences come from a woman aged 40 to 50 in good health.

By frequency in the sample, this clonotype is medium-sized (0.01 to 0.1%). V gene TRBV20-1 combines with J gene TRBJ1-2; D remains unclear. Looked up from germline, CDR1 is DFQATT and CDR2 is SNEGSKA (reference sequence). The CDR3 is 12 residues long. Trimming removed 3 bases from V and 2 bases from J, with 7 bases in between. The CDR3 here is CSASWQNYGYTF. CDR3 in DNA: TGCAGTGCTAGTTGGCAGAACTATGGCTACACCTTC.

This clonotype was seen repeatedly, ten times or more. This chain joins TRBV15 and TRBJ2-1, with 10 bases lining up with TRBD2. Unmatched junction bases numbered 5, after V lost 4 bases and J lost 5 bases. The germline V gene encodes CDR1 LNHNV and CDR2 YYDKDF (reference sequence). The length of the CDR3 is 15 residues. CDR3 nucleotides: TGTGCCACCAGCACTGGACTAGCGGACCACAATGAGCAGTTCTTC. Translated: CATSTGLADHNEQFF.

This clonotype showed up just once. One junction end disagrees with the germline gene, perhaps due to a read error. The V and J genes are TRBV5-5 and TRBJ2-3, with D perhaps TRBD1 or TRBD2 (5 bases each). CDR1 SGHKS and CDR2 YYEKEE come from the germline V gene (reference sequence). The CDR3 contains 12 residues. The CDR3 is CASSLVGEQGDF. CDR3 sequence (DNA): TGTGCCAGCAGCTTGGTTGGGGAGCAGGGAGATTTT.

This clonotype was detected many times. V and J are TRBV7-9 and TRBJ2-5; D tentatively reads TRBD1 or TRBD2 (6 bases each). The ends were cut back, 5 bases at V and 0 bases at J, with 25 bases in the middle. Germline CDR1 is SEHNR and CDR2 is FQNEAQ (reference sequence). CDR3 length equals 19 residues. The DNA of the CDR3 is TGTGCCAGCAGCCGAATGGGGGGACATCCTCAACTGTACCAAGAGACCCAGTACTTC. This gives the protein CASSRMGGHPQLYQETQYF.

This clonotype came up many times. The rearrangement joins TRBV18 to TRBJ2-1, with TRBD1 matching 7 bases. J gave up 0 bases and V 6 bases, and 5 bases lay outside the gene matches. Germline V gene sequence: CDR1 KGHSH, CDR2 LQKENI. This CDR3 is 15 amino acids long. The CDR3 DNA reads TGTGCCAGCTCCCAACGGACAGGCTCCTACAATGAGCAGTTCTTC. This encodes CASSQRTGSYNEQFF.

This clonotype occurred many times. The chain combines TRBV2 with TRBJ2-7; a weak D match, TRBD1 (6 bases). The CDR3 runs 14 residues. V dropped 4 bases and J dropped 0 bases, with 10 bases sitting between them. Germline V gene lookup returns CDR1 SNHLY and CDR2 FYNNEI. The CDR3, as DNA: TGTGCCAGCAGTGCCAGGGGATACTCCTACGAGCAGTACTTC. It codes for CASSARGYSYEQYF.

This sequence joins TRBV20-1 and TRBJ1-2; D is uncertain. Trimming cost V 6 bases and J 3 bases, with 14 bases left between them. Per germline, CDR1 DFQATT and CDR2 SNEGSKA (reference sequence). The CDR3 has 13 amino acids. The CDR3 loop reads CSAGTPEDYGYTF. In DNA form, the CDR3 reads TGCAGTGCGGGTACCCCCGAAGACTATGGCTACACCTTC.

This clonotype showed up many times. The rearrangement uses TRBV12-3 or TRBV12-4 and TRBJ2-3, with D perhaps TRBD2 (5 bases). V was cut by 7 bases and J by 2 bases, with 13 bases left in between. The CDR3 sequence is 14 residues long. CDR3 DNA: TGTGCCAGCAACCCGGGAACCAACACAGATACGCAGTATTTT. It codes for CASNPGTNTDTQYF.

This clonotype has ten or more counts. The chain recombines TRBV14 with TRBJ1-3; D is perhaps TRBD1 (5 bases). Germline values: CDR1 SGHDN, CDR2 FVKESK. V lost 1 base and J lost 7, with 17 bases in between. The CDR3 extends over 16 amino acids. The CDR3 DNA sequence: TGTGCCAGCAGCCAAGTTTGGTCCGTCGGGGGGAACACCATATATTTT. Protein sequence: CASSQVWSVGGNTIYF. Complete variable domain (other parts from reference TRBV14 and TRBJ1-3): EAGVTQFPSHSVIEKGQTVTLRCDPISGHDNLYWYRRVMGKEIKFLLHFVKESKQDESGMPNNRFLAERTGGTYSTLKVQPAELEDSGVYFCASSQVWSVGGNTIYFGEGSWLTVV.

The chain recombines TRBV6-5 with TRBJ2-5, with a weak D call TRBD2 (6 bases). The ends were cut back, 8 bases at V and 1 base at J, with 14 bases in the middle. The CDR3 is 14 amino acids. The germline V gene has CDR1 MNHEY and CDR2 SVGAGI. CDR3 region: CASRQGGVQETQYF. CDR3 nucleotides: TGTGCCAGCCGCCAAGGAGGGGTCCAAGAGACCCAGTACTTC.

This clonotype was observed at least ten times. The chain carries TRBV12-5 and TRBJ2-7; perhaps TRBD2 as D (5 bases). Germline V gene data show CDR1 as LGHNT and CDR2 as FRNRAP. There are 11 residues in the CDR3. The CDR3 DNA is TGTGAGATGGACTTTGACTACGAGCAGTACTTC. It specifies CEMDFDYEQYF.